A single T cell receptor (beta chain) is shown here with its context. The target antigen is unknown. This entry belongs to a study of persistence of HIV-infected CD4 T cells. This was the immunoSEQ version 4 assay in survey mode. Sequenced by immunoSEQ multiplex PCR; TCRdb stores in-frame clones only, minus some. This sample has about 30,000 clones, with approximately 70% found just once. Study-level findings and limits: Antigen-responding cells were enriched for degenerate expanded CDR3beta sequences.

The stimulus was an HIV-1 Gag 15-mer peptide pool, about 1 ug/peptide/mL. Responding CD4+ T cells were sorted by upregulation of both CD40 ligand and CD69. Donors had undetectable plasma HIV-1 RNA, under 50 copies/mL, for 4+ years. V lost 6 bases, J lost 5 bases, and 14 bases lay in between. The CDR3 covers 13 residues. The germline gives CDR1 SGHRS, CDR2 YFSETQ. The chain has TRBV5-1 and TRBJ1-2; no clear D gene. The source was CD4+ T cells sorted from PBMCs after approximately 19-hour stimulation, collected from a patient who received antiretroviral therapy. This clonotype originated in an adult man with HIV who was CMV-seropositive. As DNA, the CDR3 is TGCGCCAGCAATGACGTGAGCGATTATGGCTACACCTTC. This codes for CASNDVSDYGYTF. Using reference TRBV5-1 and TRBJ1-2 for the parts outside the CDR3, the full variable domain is KAGVTQTPRYLIKTRGQQVTLSCSPISGHRSVSWYQQTPGQGLQFLFEYFSETQRNKGNFPGRFSGRQFSNSRSEMNVSTLELGDSALYLCASNDVSDYGYTFGSGTRLTVV.